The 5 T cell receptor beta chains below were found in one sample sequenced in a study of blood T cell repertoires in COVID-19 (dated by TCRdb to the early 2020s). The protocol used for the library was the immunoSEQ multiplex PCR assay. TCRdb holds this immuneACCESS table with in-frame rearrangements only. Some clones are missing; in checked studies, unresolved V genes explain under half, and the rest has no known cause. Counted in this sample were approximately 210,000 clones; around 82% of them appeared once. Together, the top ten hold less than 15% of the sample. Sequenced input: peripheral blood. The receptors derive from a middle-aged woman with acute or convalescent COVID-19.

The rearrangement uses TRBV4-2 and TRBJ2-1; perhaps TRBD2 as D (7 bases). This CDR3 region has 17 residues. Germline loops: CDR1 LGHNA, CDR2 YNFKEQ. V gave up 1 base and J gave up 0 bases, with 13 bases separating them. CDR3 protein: CASSQGKGGPSYNEQFF. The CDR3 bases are TGTGCCAGCAGCCAAGGGAAGGGGGGGCCCTCCTACAATGAGCAGTTCTTC.

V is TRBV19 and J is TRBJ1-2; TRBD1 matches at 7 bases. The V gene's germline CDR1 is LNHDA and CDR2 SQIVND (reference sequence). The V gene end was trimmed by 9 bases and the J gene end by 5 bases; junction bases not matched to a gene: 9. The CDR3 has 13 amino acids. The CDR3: CASTLTGPYGYTF. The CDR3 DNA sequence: TGTGCCAGCACCCTGACAGGGCCATATGGCTACACCTTC.

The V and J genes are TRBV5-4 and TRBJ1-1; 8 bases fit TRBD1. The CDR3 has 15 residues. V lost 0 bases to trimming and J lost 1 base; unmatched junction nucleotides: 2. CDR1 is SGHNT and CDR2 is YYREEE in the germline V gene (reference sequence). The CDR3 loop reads CASSLVGQANTEAFF. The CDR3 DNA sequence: TGTGCCAGCAGCTTGGTGGGACAGGCGAACACTGAAGCTTTCTTT.

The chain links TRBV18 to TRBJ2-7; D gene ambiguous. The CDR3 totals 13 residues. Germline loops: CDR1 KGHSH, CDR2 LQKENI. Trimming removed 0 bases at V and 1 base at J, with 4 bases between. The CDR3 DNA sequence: TGTGCCAGCTCACCACCCAATTCCTACGAGCAGTACTTC. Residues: CASSPPNSYEQYF.

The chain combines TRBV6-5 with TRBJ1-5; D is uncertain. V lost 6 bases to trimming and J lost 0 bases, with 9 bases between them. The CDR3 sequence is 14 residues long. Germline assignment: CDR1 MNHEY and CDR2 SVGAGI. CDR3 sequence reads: CASSLTYSNQPQHF. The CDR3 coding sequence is TGTGCCAGCAGCCTAACTTATAGCAATCAGCCCCAGCATTTT.